Shown below are 19 T cell receptor beta chains from a single sample sequenced in a study of cytomegalovirus exposure and HLA in healthy donors. The PCR made use of 60 Vbeta and 13 Jbeta primers. This table comes from immunoSEQ multiplex PCR, and its TCRdb copy is limited to in-frame clones, with some not included. In the table there are fewer than 150,000 clones, about 78% of which are singletons. The sample comprised PBMCs. Receptors were obtained from a woman between 25 and 40 years old in good health and CMV-seropositive.

The chain joins TRBV5-1 to TRBJ2-1; 7 nucleotides line up with TRBD2. CDR3 size: 13 residues. Germline values: CDR1 SGHRS, CDR2 YFSETQ. With V trimmed by 0 bases and J by 11 bases, 5 bases remained unmatched. The CDR3 loop is CASSLGGGTKQFF. The DNA for the CDR3 is TGCGCCAGCAGCTTGGGGGGGGGAACCAAGCAGTTCTTC. Full variable domain (outside the CDR3, taken from reference TRBV5-1 and TRBJ2-1): KAGVTQTPRYLIKTRGQQVTLSCSPISGHRSVSWYQQTPGQGLQFLFEYFSETQRNKGNFPGRFSGRQFSNSRSEMNVSTLELGDSALYLCASSLGGGTKQFFGPGTRLTVL.

V usage is TRBV15 and J usage is TRBJ1-1; 9 nucleotides agree with TRBD1. V lost 4 bases to trimming and J lost 1 base; unmatched junction nucleotides: 4. Per germline, CDR1 LNHNV and CDR2 YYDKDF (reference sequence). The CDR3 is 15 residues long. The CDR3 DNA reads as TGTGCCACCAGCAACCCGGGACAGGGGAACACTGAAGCTTTCTTT. Its translation is CATSNPGQGNTEAFF.

The chain combines TRBV7-3 with TRBJ1-1; 7 bases agree with TRBD1. CDR3 length: 13 amino acids. Germline V gives CDR1 SGHTA, CDR2 FQGTGA. Trimming cost V 7 bases and J 0 bases; bases outside gene matches: 2. CDR3 coding DNA: TGTGCCAGCAACAGGGGACTGAACACTGAAGCTTTCTTT. Translated, it gives CASNRGLNTEAFF.

This clone was recorded a few times. The genes are TRBV5-4 and TRBJ2-1; D not certain. The CDR3 sequence is 12 residues long. V shed 3 bases and J shed 4 bases, with 5 bases lying between them. CDR1 SGHNT and CDR2 YYREEE come from the germline V gene (reference sequence). In nucleotides, the CDR3 is TGTGCCAGCAGCTCCCTGTACAATGAGCAGTTCTTC. This codes for CASSSLYNEQFF.

This rearrangement joins TRBV20-1 to TRBJ2-1, with D unresolved. Trimming left V 4 bases short and J 8 bases short, with 9 bases between. Looked up from germline, CDR1 is DFQATT and CDR2 is SNEGSKA (reference sequence). The CDR3 is 11 residues long. CDR3 nucleotide sequence: TGCAGTGCTACCTTTATCGATGAGCAGTTCTTC. Protein sequence: CSATFIDEQFF.

This sequence joins TRBV29-1 and TRBJ1-1, with D unresolved. Germline V gene data show CDR1 as SQVTM and CDR2 as ANQGSEA. The ends were cut back, 2 bases at V and 1 base at J, with 8 bases in the middle. There are 13 residues in the CDR3. The DNA for the CDR3 is TGCAGCGTTGAAAGCAGCGCGAACACTGAAGCTTTCTTT. Encoded protein: CSVESSANTEAFF. The full variable domain, rest sourced from reference TRBV29-1 and TRBJ1-1, is SAVISQKPSRDICQRGTSLTIQCQVDSQVTMMFWYRQQPGQSLTLIATANQGSEATYESGFVIDKFPISRPNLTFSTLTVSNMSPEDSSIYLCSVESSANTEAFFGQGTRLTVV.

The chain links TRBV5-4 to TRBJ1-3, with D possibly matching TRBD1 (6 bases). Germline CDR1 and CDR2: SGHNT and YYREEE (reference sequence). The length of the CDR3 is 16 residues. Trimming shortened V by 0 bases and J by 0 bases, and 10 bases separated the two germline ends. CDR3 sequence reads: CASSLGQAYSGNTIYF. CDR3 sequence (DNA): TGTGCCAGCAGCTTGGGACAGGCGTACTCTGGAAACACCATATATTTT.

V gene TRBV5-1 combines with J gene TRBJ2-5; TRBD2 matches 7 bases. This CDR3 is built from 14 residues. Germline trimming cut 2 bases from V and 4 bases from J; bases unmatched to any gene: 5. Germline V gene lookup returns CDR1 SGHRS and CDR2 YFSETQ. In DNA, the CDR3 is TGCGCCAGCAGCTTCCGACTAGCAGGAGAGACCCAGTACTTC. The encoded protein is CASSFRLAGETQYF.

V usage is TRBV5-1 and J usage is TRBJ1-1, with D maybe TRBD1 (6 bases). The CDR3 loop spans 16 amino acids. Trimming pared 1 base from V and 1 base from J, leaving 14 bases between. The germline gives CDR1 SGHRS, CDR2 YFSETQ. In DNA form, the CDR3 reads TGCGCCAGCAGCTTGAAGACCGGGACACCGAACACTGAAGCTTTCTTT. It specifies CASSLKTGTPNTEAFF. The full variable domain, its missing parts supplied by reference TRBV5-1 and TRBJ1-1, is KAGVTQTPRYLIKTRGQQVTLSCSPISGHRSVSWYQQTPGQGLQFLFEYFSETQRNKGNFPGRFSGRQFSNSRSEMNVSTLELGDSALYLCASSLKTGTPNTEAFFGQGTRLTVV.

The J gene is TRBJ2-3, the V gene TRBV7-2, with unresolved D. Germline CDR1 reads SGHTA; CDR2 reads FQGNSA. There are 14 residues in the CDR3. Trimming stripped 1 base from V and 3 bases from J, with 8 bases between. CDR3 nucleotide sequence: TGTGCCAGCAGCTTAGGGGCCCTAACAGATACGCAGTATTTT. Amino acid sequence: CASSLGALTDTQYF.

This clone has just one count. The chain has TRBV5-5 and TRBJ2-3, with D possibly being TRBD1 (6 bases). The CDR3 is made up of 17 amino acids. V gave up 0 bases and J gave up 2 bases, with 16 bases separating them. Germline loops: CDR1 SGHKS, CDR2 YYEKEE (reference sequence). The CDR3 DNA reads TGTGCCAGCAGCTTGGCCCCAGGGGTTATCCCCACAGATACGCAGTATTTT. Translating gives CASSLAPGVIPTDTQYF.

The chain combines TRBV4-1 with TRBJ2-2; 8 nucleotides align to TRBD2. CDR1 and CDR2 (germline): MGHRA, YSYEKL. The CDR3 spans 16 residues. J gave up 7 bases and V 3 bases, and 10 bases lay outside the gene matches. CDR3 loop: CASSQVAGPFVGELFF. The CDR3 DNA sequence: TGCGCCAGCAGCCAGGTAGCGGGGCCCTTTGTCGGGGAGCTGTTTTTT.

A word on this clone: Distinct nucleotide sequences in the sample also encode this CDR3. This chain links TRBV27 with TRBJ1-2; D might be TRBD1 (6 bases). V was clipped by 3 bases and J by 5 bases, with 10 bases between them. Germline loops: CDR1 MNHEY, CDR2 SMNVEV (reference sequence). The CDR3 length is 13 residues. The CDR3 DNA reads as TGTGCCAGCAGTTTGACAGGAGGTTATGGCTACACCTTC. Translation: CASSLTGGYGYTF.

This chain links TRBV5-5 with TRBJ2-2; 13 nucleotides line up with TRBD2. This CDR3 region has 19 residues. With V trimmed by 2 bases and J by 5 bases, 12 bases remained unmatched. Germline CDR1 is SGHKS and CDR2 is YYEKEE (reference sequence). In nucleotides, the CDR3 is TGTGCCAGCAGCTTTGGGACTAGCGGGACAAAAAAAGAGACCGGGGAGCTGTTTTTT. Its translation is CASSFGTSGTKKETGELFF.

The chain couples TRBV11-2 to TRBJ1-4; TRBD1 aligns across 7 bases. V shed 8 bases and J 8 bases; nucleotides not matched to a gene: 14. The germline gives CDR1 SGHAT, CDR2 FQNNGV. The CDR3 length is 15 residues. The CDR3 protein is CASGLFLGQAEKLFF. Written as DNA, the CDR3 is TGTGCCAGCGGTCTCTTCCTAGGACAGGCGGAAAAACTGTTTTTT.

This clone appeared once. The rearrangement links TRBV19 to TRBJ1-3; D is unclear. Per the germline V gene, CDR1 is LNHDA and CDR2 is SQIVND (reference sequence). V dropped 5 bases and J dropped 0 bases, with 8 bases sitting between them. The length of the CDR3 is 14 residues. The CDR3 bases are TGTGCCAGTAGTCCCCCAAACTCTGGAAACACCATATATTTT. As protein: CASSPPNSGNTIYF.

This chain uses TRBV4-1 with TRBJ1-2; 11 nucleotides agree with TRBD1. CDR1 is MGHRA and CDR2 is YSYEKL in the germline V gene. The CDR3 sequence is 17 residues long. Losses at the gene ends were 0 bases for V and 5 bases for J; bases not matched to a gene: 8. CDR3 sequence: CASSQEGGQGALYGYTF. In nucleotides, the CDR3 is TGCGCCAGCAGCCAAGAAGGAGGACAGGGGGCTCTGTATGGCTACACCTTC.

The rearrangement uses TRBV2 and TRBJ1-5; weak D call: TRBD1 (6 bases). The length of the CDR3 is 12 residues. V shed 7 bases and J shed 4 bases, with 8 bases lying between them. Looked up from germline, CDR1 is SNHLY and CDR2 is FYNNEI. DNA for the CDR3: TGTGCCAGCAACAGGGCGAATCAGCCCCAGCATTTT. This encodes CASNRANQPQHF.

This clone came up once. The chain has TRBV7-9 and TRBJ1-4; D not certain. Trimming shortened V by 7 bases and J by 7 bases, and 19 bases separated the two germline ends. Per germline, CDR1 SEHNR and CDR2 FQNEAQ (reference sequence). The CDR3 spans 15 residues. CDR3 coding DNA: TGTGCCAGCACGCGAGGTGGTAATTTCGGTGAAAAACTGTTTTTT. Amino acid sequence: CASTRGGNFGEKLFF.